This TCR beta chain was recovered during a study of blood T cell repertoires in COVID-19. Study background: Samples came from the United States, Italy and Spain, spanning acute and convalescent COVID-19. The analysed material was cDNA or gDNA that came from T cells, B-cell-depleted T cells, or PBMCs.

Assay used: immunoSEQ multiplex PCR; TCRdb lists only in-frame clones, some missing. The sample has around 80,000 clones, around 83% seen once. V was pared by 1 base and J by 0 bases, with 10 bases between. The V gene's germline CDR1 is LNHNV and CDR2 YYDKDF (reference sequence). The CDR3 loop spans 15 amino acids. The origin of this receptor is a human donor in a cohort sampled during active COVID-19. The chain uses TRBV15 and TRBJ2-7, with D possibly TRBD1 on 5 matching bases. Material: peripheral blood. CDR3 DNA: TGTGCCACCAGCAGAGGCAGGGAAAGCTCCTACGAGCAGTACTTC. As protein: CATSRGRESSYEQYF.